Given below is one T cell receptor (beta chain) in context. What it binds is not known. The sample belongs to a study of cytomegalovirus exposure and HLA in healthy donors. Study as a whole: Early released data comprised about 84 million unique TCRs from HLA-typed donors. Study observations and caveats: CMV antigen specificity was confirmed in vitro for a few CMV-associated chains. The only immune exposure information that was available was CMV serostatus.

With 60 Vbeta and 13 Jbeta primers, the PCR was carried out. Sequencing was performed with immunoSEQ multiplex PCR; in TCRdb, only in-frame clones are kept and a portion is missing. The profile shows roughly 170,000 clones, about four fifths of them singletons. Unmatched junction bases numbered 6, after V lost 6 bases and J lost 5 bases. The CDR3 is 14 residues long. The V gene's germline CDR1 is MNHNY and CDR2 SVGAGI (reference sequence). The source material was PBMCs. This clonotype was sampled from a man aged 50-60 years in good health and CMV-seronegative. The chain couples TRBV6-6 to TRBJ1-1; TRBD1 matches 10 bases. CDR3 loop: CASRETGGATEAFF. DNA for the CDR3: TGTGCCAGCAGAGAGACAGGGGGCGCGACTGAAGCTTTCTTT.